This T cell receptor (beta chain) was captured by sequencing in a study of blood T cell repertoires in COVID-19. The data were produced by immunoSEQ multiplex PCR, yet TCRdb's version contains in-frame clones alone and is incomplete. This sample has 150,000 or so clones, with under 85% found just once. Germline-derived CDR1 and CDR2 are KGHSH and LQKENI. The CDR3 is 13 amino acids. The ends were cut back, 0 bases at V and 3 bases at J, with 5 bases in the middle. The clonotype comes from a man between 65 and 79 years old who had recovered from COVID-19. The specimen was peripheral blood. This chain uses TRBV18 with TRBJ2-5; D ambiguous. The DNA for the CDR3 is TGTGCCAGCTCACCACCAGGAGAAGAGACCCAGTACTTC. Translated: CASSPPGEETQYF.